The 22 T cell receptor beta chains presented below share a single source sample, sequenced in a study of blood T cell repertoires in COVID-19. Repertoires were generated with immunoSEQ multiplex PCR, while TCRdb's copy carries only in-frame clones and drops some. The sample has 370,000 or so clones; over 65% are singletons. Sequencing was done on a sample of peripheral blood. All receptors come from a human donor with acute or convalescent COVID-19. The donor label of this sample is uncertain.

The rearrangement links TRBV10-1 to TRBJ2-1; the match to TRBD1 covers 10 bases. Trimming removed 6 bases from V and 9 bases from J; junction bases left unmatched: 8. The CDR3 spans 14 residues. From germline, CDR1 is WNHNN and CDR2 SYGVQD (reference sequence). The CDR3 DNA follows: TGCGCCAGCAGCGGACAGGGGGTTTATAGTGAGCAGTTCTTC. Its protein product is CASSGQGVYSEQFF.

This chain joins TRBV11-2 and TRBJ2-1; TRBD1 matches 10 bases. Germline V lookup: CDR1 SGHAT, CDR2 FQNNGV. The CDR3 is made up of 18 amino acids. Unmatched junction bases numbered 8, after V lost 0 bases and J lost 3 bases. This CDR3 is CASSLEWTGGQFYNEQFF. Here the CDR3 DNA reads TGTGCCAGCAGCTTAGAATGGACAGGGGGACAATTCTACAATGAGCAGTTCTTC. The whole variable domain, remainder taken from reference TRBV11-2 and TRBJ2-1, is EAGVAQSPRYKIIEKRQSVAFWCNPISGHATLYWYQQILGQGPKLLIQFQNNGVVDDSQLPKDRFSAERLKGVDSTLKIQPAKLEDSAVYLCASSLEWTGGQFYNEQFFGPGTRLTVL.

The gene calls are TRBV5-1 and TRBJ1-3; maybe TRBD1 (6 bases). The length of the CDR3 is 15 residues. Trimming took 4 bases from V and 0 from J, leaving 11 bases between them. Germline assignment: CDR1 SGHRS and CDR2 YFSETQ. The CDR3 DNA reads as TGCGCCAGCAGCCGGGACACCAGCTCTGGAAACACCATATATTTT. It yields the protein CASSRDTSSGNTIYF.

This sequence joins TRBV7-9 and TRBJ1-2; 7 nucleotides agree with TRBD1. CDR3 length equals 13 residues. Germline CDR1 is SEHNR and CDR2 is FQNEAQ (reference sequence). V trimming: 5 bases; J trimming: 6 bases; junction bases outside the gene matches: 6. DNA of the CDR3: TGTGCCAGCAGCCGGGGGACAGAGAATGGCTACACCTTC. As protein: CASSRGTENGYTF.

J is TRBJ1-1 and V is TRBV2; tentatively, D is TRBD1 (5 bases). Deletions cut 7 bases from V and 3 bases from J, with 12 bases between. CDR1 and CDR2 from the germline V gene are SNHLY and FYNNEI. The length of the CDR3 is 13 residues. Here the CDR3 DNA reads TGTGCCAGCAAGACAGCTACCCACACTGAAGCTTTCTTT. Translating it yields CASKTATHTEAFF.

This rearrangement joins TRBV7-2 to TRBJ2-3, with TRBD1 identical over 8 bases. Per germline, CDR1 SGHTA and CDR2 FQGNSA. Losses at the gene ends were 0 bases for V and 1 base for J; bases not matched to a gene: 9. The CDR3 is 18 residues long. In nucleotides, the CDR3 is TGTGCCAGCAGCTTAGCGCCCCCCGGGACAGGAGGCACAGATACGCAGTATTTT. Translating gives CASSLAPPGTGGTDTQYF. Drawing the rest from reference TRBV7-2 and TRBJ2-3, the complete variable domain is GAGVSQSPSNKVTEKGKDVELRCDPISGHTALYWYRQSLGQGLEFLIYFQGNSAPDKSGLPSDRFSAERTGGSVSTLTIQRTQQEDSAVYLCASSLAPPGTGGTDTQYFGPGTRLTVL.

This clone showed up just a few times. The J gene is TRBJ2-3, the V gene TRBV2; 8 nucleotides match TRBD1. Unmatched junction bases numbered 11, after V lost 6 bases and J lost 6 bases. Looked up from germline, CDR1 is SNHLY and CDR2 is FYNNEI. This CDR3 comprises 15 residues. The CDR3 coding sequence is TGTGCCAGCAGAAGACAGGGGTCATTGGGTGATACGCAGTATTTT. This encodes CASRRQGSLGDTQYF.

The CDR3 region is CASSSGQGTNVASQPQHF. CDR3 nucleotide sequence: TGTGCCAGCAGTTCGGGACAGGGGACCAACGTGGCGAGTCAGCCCCAGCATTTT. V gene TRBV6-2 or TRBV6-3 combines with J gene TRBJ1-5; 10 positions agree with TRBD1. The germline gives CDR1 MNHEY, CDR2 SVGEGT. V trimming: 4 bases; J trimming: 6 bases; junction bases outside the gene matches: 15. The CDR3 consists of 18 residues.

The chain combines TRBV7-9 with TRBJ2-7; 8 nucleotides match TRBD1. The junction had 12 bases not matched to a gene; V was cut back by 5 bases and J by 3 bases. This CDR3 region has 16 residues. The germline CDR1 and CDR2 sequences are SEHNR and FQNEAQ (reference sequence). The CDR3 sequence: CASSPRTGFPLYEQYF. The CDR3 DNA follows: TGTGCCAGCAGCCCCCGGACAGGGTTCCCCCTCTACGAGCAGTACTTC.

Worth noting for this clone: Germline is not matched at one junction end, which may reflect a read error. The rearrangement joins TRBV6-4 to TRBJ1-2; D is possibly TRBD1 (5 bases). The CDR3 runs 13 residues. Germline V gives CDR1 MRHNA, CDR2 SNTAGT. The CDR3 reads CASRGLSGATRFF. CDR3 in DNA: TGTGCCAGCCGAGGTTTGAGTGGGGCGACTCGTTTCTTC.

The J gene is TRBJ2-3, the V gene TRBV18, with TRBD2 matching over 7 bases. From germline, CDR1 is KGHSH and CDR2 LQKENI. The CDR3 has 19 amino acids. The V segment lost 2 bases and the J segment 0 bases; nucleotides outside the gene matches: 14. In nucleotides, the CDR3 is TGTGCCAGCTCACCAATCAGAGCTAGCGGTTCTACTAGCACAGATACGCAGTATTTT. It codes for CASSPIRASGSTSTDTQYF.

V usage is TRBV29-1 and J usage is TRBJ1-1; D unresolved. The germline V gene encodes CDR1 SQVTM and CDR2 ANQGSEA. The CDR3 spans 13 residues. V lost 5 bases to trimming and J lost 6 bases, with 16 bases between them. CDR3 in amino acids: CSVHQRGSPEAFF. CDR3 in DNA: TGCAGCGTTCACCAGCGGGGTTCTCCTGAAGCTTTCTTT.

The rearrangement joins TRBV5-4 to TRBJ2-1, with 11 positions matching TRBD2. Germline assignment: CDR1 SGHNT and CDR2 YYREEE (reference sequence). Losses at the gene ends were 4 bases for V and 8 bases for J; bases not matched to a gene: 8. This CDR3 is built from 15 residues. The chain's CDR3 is CASSLGLAGGDEQFF. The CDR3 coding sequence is TGTGCCAGCAGCCTTGGGCTAGCGGGAGGCGATGAGCAGTTCTTC.

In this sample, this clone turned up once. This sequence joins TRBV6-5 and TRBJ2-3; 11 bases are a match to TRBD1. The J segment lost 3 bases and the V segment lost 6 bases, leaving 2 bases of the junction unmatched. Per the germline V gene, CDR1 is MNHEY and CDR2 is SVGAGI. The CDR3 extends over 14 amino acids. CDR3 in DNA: TGTGCCAGCAGGGGGACAGGGGGTACAGATACGCAGTATTTT. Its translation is CASRGTGGTDTQYF.

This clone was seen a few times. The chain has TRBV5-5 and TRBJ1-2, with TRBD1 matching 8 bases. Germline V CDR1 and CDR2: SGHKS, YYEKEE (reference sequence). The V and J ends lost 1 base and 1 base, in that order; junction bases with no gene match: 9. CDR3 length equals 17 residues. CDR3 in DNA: TGTGCCAGCAGCTTGATGGCCAGGGGGCGAGGTAACTATGGCTACACCTTC. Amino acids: CASSLMARGRGNYGYTF. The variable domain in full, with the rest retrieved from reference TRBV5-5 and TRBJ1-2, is DAGVTQSPTHLIKTRGQQVTLRCSPISGHKSVSWYQQVLGQGPQFIFQYYEKEERGRGNFPDRFSARQFPNYSSELNVNALLLGDSALYLCASSLMARGRGNYGYTFGSGTRLTVV.

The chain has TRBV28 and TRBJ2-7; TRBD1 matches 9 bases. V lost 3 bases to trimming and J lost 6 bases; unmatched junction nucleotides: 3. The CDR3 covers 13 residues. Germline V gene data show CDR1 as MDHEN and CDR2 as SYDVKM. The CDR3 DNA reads TGTGCCAGCAGTTTGGGGACAGGGCGCGAGCAGTACTTC. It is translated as CASSLGTGREQYF.

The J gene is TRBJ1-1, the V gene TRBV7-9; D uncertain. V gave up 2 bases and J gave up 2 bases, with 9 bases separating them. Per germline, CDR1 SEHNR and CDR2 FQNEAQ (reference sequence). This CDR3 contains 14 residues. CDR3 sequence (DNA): TGTGCCAGCAGCTTAACCCAGACTAACACTGAAGCTTTCTTT. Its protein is CASSLTQTNTEAFF.

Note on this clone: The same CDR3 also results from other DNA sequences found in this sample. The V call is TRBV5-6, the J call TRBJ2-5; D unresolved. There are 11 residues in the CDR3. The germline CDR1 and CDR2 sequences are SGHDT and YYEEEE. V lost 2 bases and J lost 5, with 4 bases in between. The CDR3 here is CASSFRETQYF. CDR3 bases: TGTGCCAGCAGCTTTCGGGAGACCCAGTACTTC. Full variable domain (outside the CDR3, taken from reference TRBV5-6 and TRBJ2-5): DAGVTQSPTHLIKTRGQQVTLRCSPKSGHDTVSWYQQALGQGPQFIFQYYEEEERQRGNFPDRFSGHQFPNYSSELNVNALLLGDSALYLCASSFRETQYFGPGTRLLVL.

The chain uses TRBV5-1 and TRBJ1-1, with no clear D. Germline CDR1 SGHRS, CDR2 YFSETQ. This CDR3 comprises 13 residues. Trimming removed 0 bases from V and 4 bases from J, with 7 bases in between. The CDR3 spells CASSLGVGTEAFF. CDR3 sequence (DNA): TGCGCCAGCAGCTTGGGCGTTGGCACTGAAGCTTTCTTT.

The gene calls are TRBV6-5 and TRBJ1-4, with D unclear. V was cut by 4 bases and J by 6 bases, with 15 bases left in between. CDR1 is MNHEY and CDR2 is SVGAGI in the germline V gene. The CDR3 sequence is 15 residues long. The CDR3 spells CASSSPRGGDEKLFF. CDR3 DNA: TGTGCCAGCAGTTCCCCCAGAGGAGGCGATGAAAAACTGTTTTTT.

DNA for the CDR3: TGTGCCAGCCGATTGACTAGCGGGGGCGGGGAGCTGTTTTTT. Its translation is CASRLTSGGGELFF. The chain links TRBV3-1 (or the pseudogene TRBV3-2) to TRBJ2-2; 12 nucleotides match TRBD2. CDR3 size: 14 residues. V lost 8 bases, J lost 7 bases, and 5 bases stayed unmatched. Per the germline V gene, CDR1 is LGHDT and CDR2 is YNNKEL (reference sequence).

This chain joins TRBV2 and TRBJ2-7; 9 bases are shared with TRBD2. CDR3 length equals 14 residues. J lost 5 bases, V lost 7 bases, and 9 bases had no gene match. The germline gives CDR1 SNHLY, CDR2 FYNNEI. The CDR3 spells CASNPGLASDEQYF. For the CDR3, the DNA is TGTGCCAGCAACCCGGGACTAGCTTCCGACGAGCAGTACTTC.